The 15 T cell receptor beta chains given below trace back to one sample, sequenced in a study of blood T cell repertoires in COVID-19. The assay was immunoSEQ multiplex PCR, and TCRdb's table has in-frame clones only and misses some. The data show some 230,000 clones, with about 85% seen just once and 0.85% to 1% held by the top ten. Sequencing input: peripheral blood. These receptors all stem from a man aged 35 to 55 with acute or convalescent COVID-19.

The chain is built from TRBV5-1 and TRBJ1-1, with TRBD1 as a possible D gene (5 bases). This CDR3 region has 16 residues. The germline CDR1 and CDR2 sequences are SGHRS and YFSETQ. Trimming stripped 6 bases from V and 4 bases from J, with 22 bases between. The CDR3 sequence: CASNISPSGGPTEAFF. CDR3 DNA sequence: TGCGCCAGCAACATCTCCCCCTCGGGGGGACCCACTGAAGCTTTCTTT.

The chain uses TRBV9 and TRBJ2-5; the D gene is possibly TRBD1 (5 bases). V lost 2 bases, J lost 3 bases, and 17 bases lay in between. This CDR3 has 16 residues. CDR1 is SGDLS and CDR2 is YYNGEE in the germline V gene. The CDR3 nucleotides are TGTGCCAGCAGCGTCGACACGTGGCGCAGGGAAGAGACCCAGTACTTC. Translated, it gives CASSVDTWRREETQYF.

The V and J genes are TRBV10-3 and TRBJ1-2, with 7 bases lining up with TRBD1. The trim removed 1 base at V and 4 bases at J, leaving 3 bases unmatched. CDR1 ENHRY and CDR2 SYGVKD come from the germline V gene. This CDR3 has 14 residues. The CDR3 region has the DNA TGTGCCATCAGTGAGTTGGGACAGACCTATGGCTACACCTTC. This encodes CAISELGQTYGYTF.

As DNA, the CDR3 is TGTGCCAGCAGTAGATCGACAGGGGGATACTACGAGCAGTACTTC. Translation: CASSRSTGGYYEQYF. This chain uses TRBV28 with TRBJ2-7; 9 bases match TRBD1. The CDR3 runs to 15 residues. V lost 5 bases, J lost 3 bases, and 8 bases stayed unmatched. CDR1 MDHEN and CDR2 SYDVKM come from the germline V gene.

The chain carries TRBV2 and TRBJ2-2; maybe TRBD2 (5 bases). CDR1 is SNHLY, CDR2 FYNNEI, per germline. The CDR3 spans 14 residues. V dropped 8 bases and J dropped 6 bases, with 16 bases sitting between them. The CDR3 coding sequence is TGTGCCAGCTTTGGCACTCGGGGTTCCGGGGAGCTGTTTTTT. The encoded protein is CASFGTRGSGELFF.

The gene calls are TRBV30 and TRBJ2-3, with 10 bases identical to TRBD2. Looked up from germline, CDR1 is GTSNPN and CDR2 is SVGIG (reference sequence). The CDR3 totals 14 residues. V was pared by 2 bases and J by 5 bases, with 4 bases of the junction left unmatched. In nucleotides, the CDR3 is TGTGCCTGGAGTCAAGCGGGGGGGCAAGATACGCAGTATTTT. Residues: CAWSQAGGQDTQYF.

The CDR3 coding sequence is TGTGCCAGCAGTCAACAAGAGACCCAGTACTTC. As protein: CASSQQETQYF. V usage is TRBV12-3 or TRBV12-4 and J usage is TRBJ2-5; D call uncertain. The CDR3 is 11 residues long. Trimming shortened V by 5 bases and J by 2 bases, and 3 bases separated the two germline ends.

The CDR3 DNA is TGTGCCAGAAGCCAGGGGGGAAATGGCTACACCTTC. This translates into CARSQGGNGYTF. The J gene is TRBJ1-2, the V gene TRBV5-3; 7 bases map to TRBD1. TRBV5-3 is identified as an open reading frame with a role that is uncertain. Unmatched junction bases numbered 3, after V lost 4 bases and J lost 6 bases. The CDR3 is made up of 12 amino acids.

The chain recombines TRBV9 with TRBJ2-2; 10 bases agree with TRBD1. Germline CDR1 SGDLS, CDR2 YYNGEE. This CDR3 has 15 amino acids. J gave up 5 bases and V 7 bases, and 8 bases lay outside the gene matches. The CDR3 loop reads CASGPGQGSTGELFF. In DNA, the CDR3 is TGTGCCAGCGGCCCGGGACAGGGGTCGACCGGGGAGCTGTTTTTT. The full variable domain, rest sourced from reference TRBV9 and TRBJ2-2, is DSGVTQTPKHLITATGQRVTLRCSPRSGDLSVYWYQQSLDQGLQFLIQYYNGEERAKGNILERFSAQQFPDLHSELNLSSLELGDSALYFCASGPGQGSTGELFFGEGSRLTVL.

This clone was recorded once. The chain combines TRBV19 with TRBJ2-6; 8 bases map to TRBD1. With 3 bases clipped from V and 4 bases from J, the junction kept 2 bases outside the gene matches. The V gene's germline CDR1 is LNHDA and CDR2 SQIVND (reference sequence). The CDR3 runs 15 residues. The CDR3 region is CASSIRGQGANVLTF. CDR3 nucleotides: TGTGCCAGTAGTATCAGGGGGCAAGGGGCCAACGTCCTGACTTTC.

V and J are TRBV19 and TRBJ1-1; D gene unclear. Between the trimmed V and J ends, which lost 6 bases and 1 base, there was a span of 12 bases. CDR3 length: 14 residues. Germline lookup yields CDR1 LNHDA and CDR2 SQIVND (reference sequence). The CDR3 nucleotides read TGTGCCAGTAGGGTACAAGTATCGAACACTGAAGCTTTCTTT. This translates into CASRVQVSNTEAFF.

The J gene is TRBJ1-2, the V gene TRBV28, with 7 bases aligning to TRBD1. Germline assignment: CDR1 MDHEN and CDR2 SYDVKM. The trim removed 5 bases at V and 1 base at J, leaving 13 bases unmatched. The CDR3 contains 17 residues. DNA of the CDR3: TGTGCCAGCAGTCCTCGACAGGGATGGGATCGTAACTATGGCTACACCTTC. This encodes CASSPRQGWDRNYGYTF.

This clone came up a few times. The chain uses TRBV9 and TRBJ1-6, with no clear D. V was trimmed by 0 bases and J by 6 bases, leaving 10 bases between them. The CDR3 spans 15 residues. Germline loops: CDR1 SGDLS, CDR2 YYNGEE. The CDR3 DNA follows: TGTGCCAGCAGCGTAGAAAGAACTTTTAATTCACCCCTCCACTTT. Its protein product is CASSVERTFNSPLHF.

The chain joins TRBV6-5 to TRBJ1-1; the D is unclear. This CDR3 contains 15 residues. V was shortened by 4 bases and J by 0 bases, with 12 bases between the two germline ends. Germline assignment: CDR1 MNHEY and CDR2 SVGAGI. The CDR3 reads CASSSRGRVNTEAFF. The CDR3 nucleotides read TGTGCCAGCAGTTCCCGAGGTCGGGTGAACACTGAAGCTTTCTTT.

The genes are TRBV5-5 and TRBJ1-2; D is unclear. Trimming left V 4 bases short and J 0 bases short, with 13 bases between. Germline lookup yields CDR1 SGHKS and CDR2 YYEKEE (reference sequence). The CDR3 consists of 15 residues. DNA of the CDR3: TGTGCCAGCAGCCCCCCCTCGACATCTAACTATGGCTACACCTTC. It encodes CASSPPSTSNYGYTF.